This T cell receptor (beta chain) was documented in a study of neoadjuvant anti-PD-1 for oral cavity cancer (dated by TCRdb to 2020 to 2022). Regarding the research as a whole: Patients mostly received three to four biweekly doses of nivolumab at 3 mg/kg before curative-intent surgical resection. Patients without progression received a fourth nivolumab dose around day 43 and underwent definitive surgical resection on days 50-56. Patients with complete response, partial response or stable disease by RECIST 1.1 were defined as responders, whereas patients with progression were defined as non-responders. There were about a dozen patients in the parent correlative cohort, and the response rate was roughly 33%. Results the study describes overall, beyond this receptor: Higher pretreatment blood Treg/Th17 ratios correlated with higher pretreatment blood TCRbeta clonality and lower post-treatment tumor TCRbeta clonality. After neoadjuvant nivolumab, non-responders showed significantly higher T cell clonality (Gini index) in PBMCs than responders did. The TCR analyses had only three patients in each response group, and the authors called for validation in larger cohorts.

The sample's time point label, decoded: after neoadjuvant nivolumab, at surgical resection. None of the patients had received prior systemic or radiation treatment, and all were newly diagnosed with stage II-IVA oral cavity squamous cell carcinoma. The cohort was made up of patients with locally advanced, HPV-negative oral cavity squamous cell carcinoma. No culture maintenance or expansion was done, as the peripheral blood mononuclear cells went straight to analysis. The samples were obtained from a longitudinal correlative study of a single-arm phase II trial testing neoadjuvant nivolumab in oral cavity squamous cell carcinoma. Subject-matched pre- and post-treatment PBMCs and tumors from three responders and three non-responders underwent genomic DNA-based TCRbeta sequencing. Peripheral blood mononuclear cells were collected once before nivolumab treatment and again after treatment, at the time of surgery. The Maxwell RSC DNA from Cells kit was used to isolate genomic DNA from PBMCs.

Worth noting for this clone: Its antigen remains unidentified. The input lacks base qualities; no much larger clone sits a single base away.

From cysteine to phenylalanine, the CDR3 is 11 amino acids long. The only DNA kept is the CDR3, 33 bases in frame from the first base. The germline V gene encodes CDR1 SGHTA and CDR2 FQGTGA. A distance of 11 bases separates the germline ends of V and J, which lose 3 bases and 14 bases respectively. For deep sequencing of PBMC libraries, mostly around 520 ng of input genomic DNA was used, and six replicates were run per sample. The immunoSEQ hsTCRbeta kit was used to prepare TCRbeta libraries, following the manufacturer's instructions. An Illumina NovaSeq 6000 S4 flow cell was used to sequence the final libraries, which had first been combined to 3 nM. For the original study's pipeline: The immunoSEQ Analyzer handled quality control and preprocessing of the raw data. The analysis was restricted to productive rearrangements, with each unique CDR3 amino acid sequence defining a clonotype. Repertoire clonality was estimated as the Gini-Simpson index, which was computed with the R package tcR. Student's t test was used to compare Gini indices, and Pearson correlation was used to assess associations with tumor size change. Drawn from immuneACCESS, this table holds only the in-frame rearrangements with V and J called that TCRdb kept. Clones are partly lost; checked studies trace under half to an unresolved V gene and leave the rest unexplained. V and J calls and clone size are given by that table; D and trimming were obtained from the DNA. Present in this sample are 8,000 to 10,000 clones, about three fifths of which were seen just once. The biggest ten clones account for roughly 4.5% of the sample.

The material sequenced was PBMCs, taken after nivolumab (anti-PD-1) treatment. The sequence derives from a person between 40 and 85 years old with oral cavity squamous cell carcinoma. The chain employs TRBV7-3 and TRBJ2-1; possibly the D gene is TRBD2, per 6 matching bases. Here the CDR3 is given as CASSLGGPKFF. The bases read TGTGCCAGCAGCTTGGGAGGTCCGAAGTTCTTC.